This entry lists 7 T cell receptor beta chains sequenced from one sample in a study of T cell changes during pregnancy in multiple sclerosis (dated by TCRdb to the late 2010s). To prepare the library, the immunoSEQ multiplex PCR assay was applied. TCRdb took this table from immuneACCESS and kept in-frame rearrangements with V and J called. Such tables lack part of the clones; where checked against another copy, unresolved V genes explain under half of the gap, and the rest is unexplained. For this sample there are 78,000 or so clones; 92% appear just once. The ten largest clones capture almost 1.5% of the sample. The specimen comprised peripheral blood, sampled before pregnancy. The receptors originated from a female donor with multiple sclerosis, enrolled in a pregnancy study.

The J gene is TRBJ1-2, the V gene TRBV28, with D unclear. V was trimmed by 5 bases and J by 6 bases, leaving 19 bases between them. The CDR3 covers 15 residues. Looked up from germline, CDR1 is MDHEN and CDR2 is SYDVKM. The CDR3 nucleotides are TGTGCCAGCAGTCCCACATACCGGGAATCGAATGGCTACACCTTC. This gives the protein CASSPTYRESNGYTF.

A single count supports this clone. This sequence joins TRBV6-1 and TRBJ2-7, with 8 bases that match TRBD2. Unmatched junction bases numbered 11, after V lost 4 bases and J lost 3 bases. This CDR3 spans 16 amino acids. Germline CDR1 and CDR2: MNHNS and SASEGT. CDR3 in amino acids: CASSVSAGGLNYEQYF. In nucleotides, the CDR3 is TGTGCCAGCAGTGTGTCGGCGGGGGGCCTTAACTACGAGCAGTACTTC.

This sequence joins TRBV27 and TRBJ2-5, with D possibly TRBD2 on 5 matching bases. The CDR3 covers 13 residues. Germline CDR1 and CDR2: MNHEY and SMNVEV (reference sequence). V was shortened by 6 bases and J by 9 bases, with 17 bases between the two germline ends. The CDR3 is CASSPVNPDSQYF. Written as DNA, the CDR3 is TGTGCCAGCAGCCCAGTGAATCCGGACTCCCAGTACTTC.

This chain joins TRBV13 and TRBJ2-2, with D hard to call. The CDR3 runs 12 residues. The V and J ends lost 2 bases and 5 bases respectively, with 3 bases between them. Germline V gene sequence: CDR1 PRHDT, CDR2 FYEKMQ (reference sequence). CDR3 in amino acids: CASSLQTGELFF. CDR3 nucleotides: TGTGCCAGCAGCTTACAAACCGGGGAGCTGTTTTTT.

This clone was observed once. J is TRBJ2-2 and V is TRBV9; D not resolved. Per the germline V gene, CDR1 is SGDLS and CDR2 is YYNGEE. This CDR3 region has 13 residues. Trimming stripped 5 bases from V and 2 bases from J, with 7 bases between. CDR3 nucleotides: TGTGCCAGCAGTGGCAGAAACACCGGGGAGCTGTTTTTT. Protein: CASSGRNTGELFF.

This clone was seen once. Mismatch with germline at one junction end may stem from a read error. Here the CDR3 DNA reads TGTGCCAGCAGCGAAGGTATCAGGGCCCGGGGCTACACCTTC. This gives the protein CASSEGIRARGYTF. V usage is TRBV6-1 and J usage is TRBJ1-2; a weak D match, TRBD1 (5 bases). The V gene's germline CDR1 is MNHNS and CDR2 SASEGT. This CDR3 is 14 amino acids long.

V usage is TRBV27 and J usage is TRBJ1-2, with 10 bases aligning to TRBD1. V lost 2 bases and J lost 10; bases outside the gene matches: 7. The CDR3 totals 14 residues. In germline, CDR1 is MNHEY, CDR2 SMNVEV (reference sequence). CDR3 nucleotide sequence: TGTGCCAGCAGTTTAAGAGGGGACAGGGGAGTCTACACCTTC. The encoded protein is CASSLRGDRGVYTF.